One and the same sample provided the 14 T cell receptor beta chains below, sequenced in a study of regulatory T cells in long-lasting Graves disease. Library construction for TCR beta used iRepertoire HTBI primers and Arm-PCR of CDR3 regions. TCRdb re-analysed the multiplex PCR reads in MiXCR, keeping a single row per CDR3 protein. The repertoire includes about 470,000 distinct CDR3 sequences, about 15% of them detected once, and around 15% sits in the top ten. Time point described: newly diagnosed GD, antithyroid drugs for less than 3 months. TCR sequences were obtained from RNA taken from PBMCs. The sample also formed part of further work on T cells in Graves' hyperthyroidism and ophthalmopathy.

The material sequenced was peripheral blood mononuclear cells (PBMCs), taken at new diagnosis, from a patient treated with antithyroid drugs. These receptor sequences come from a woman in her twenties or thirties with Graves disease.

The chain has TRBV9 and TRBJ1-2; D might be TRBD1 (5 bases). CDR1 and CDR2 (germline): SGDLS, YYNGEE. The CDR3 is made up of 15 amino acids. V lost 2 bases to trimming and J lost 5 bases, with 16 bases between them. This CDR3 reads CASSVGTELTYGYTF. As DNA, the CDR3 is TGTGCCAGCAGCGTGGGGACCGAGCTAACGTATGGCTACACCTTC.

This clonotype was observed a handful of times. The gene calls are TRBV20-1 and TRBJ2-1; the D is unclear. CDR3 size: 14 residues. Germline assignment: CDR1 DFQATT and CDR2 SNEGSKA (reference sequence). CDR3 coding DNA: TGCAGCCCCCCCCAAGGCGGCTCCTACAATGAGCAGTTCTTC. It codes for CSPPQGGSYNEQFF.

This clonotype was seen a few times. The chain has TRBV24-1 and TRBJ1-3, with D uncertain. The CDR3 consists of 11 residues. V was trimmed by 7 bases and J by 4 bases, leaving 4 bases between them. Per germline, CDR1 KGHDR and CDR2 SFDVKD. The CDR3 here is CATSEGNTIYF. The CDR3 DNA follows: TGTGCCACCAGCGAGGGAAACACCATATATTTT.

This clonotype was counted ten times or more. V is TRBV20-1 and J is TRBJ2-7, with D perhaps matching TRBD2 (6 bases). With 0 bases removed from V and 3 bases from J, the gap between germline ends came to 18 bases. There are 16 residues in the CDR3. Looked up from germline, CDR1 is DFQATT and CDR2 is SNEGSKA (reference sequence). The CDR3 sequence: CSARDIRVAENYEQYF. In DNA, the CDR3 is TGCAGTGCTAGAGATATAAGGGTAGCGGAGAACTACGAGCAGTACTTC.

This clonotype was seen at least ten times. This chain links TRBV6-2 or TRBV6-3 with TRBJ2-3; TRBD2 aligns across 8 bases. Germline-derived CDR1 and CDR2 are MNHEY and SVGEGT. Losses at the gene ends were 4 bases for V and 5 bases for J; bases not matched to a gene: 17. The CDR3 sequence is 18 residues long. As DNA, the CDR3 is TGTGCCAGCAGTTCCCCCTTTGGGGCGGGAGGAGTTGTAGATACGCAGTATTTT. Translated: CASSSPFGAGGVVDTQYF.

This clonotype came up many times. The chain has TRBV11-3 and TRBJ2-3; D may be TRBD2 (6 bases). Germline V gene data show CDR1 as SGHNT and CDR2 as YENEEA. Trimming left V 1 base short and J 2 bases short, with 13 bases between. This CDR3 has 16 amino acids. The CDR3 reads CASSLGLATNTDTQYF. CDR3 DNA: TGTGCCAGCAGCTTAGGTCTAGCGACTAACACAGATACGCAGTATTTT.

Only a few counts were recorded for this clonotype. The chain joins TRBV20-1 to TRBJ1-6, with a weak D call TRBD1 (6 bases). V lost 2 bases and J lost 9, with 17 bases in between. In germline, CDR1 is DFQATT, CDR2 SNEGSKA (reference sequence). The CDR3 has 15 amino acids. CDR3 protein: CSARRQGKGGSPLHF. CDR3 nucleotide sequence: TGCAGTGCTAGAAGGCAGGGAAAAGGGGGTTCACCCCTCCACTTT.

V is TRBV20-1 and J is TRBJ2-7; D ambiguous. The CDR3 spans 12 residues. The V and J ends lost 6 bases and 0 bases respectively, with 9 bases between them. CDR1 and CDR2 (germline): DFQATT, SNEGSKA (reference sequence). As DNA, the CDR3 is TGCAGTGCCGTCATGCGCTCCTACGAGCAGTACTTC. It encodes CSAVMRSYEQYF.

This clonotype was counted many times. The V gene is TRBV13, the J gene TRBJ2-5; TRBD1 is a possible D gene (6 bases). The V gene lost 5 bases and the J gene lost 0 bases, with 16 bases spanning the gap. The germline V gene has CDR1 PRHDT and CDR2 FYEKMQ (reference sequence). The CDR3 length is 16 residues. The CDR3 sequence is CASSDRTVEYQETQYF. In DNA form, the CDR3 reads TGTGCCAGCAGCGACCGGACAGTTGAGTACCAAGAGACCCAGTACTTC.

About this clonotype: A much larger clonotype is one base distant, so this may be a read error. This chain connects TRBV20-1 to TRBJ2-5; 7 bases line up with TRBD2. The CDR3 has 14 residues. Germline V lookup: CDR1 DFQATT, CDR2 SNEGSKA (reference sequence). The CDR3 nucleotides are TGCAGTGCTAGGGGAGGGTCCGAGGTAGAGACCCGGTACTTC. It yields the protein CSARGGSEVETRYF.

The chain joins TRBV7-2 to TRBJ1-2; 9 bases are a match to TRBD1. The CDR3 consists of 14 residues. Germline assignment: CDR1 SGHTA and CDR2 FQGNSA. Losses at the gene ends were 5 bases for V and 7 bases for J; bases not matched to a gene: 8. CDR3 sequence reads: CASSRTGGAVGYTF. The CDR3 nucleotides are TGTGCCAGCAGCAGAACAGGGGGCGCGGTTGGCTACACCTTC.

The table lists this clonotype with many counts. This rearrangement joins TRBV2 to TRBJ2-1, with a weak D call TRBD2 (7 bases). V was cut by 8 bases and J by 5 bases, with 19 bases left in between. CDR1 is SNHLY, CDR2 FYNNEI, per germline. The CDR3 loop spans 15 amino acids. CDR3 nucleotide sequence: TGTGCCAGCCTCAGGGGAGGGCCCTCACACAATGAGCAGTTCTTC. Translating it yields CASLRGGPSHNEQFF. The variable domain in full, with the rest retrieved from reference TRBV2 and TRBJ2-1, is EPEVTQTPSHQVTQMGQEVILRCVPISNHLYFYWYRQILGQKVEFLVSFYNNEISEKSEIFDDQFSVERPDGSNFTLKIRSTKLEDSAMYFCASLRGGPSHNEQFFGPGTRLTVL.

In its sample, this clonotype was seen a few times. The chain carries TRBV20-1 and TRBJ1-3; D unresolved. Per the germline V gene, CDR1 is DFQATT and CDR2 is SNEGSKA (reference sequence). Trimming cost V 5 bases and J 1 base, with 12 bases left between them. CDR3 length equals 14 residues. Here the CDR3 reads CSAQRRSSGNTIYF. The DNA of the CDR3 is TGCAGTGCTCAGAGGAGGTCTTCTGGAAACACCATATATTTT.

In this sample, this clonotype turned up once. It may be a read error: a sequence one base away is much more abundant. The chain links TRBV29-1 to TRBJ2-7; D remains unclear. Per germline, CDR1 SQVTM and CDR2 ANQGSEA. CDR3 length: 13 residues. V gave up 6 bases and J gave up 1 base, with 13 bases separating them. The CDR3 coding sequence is TGCAGCGTCGTCACCACCGGGTCCTACGAGCAGTACTTC. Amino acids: CSVVTTGSYEQYF.